These T cell receptor beta chains were read from a single sample in a study of a mutant IDH1 vaccine in newly diagnosed glioma. Sequencing was performed with immunoSEQ multiplex PCR; in TCRdb, only in-frame clones are kept and a portion is missing. Of 55,000 to 70,000 clones in the sample, approximately 85% were seen once. The specimen comprised PBMCs, sampled from a glioma patient treated with radiotherapy, temozolomide or both. The receptors shown here come from a man aged 50 to 59 with glioma. Each CDR3 is given with its conserved first and last residue. Rows give clone size only sometimes, using once, few, many, or a class for an expanded clone.

CDR3 protein | J gene | clone size | V gene
CATQDREGTEAFF | TRBJ1-1 | NA | TRBV6-6
CASSSDYRPQHF | TRBJ1-5 | NA | TRBV19
CASSQDTQGRQPQHF | TRBJ1-5 | NA | TRBV4-3
CASSLGPSGGQETQYF | TRBJ2-5 | NA | TRBV7-2
CASSQGAENEKLFF | TRBJ1-4 | NA | TRBV27
CSLEGGAGDTQYF | TRBJ2-3 | NA | TRBV29-1
CASSPTSGYEQYF | TRBJ2-7 | NA | TRBV7-8
CAWRDFDKNTEAFF | TRBJ1-1 | NA | TRBV30
CASRPNTDTQYF | TRBJ2-3 | NA | TRBV27
CAWAPGQGLYEQYF | TRBJ2-7 | NA | TRBV30
CASSVAAMGGHPYEQYF | TRBJ2-7 | few | TRBV9
CASSIQQGAGYGYTF | TRBJ1-2 | NA | TRBV9
CASSLGQESETQYF | TRBJ2-5 | NA | TRBV5-4
CASSSERPPGNTIYF | TRBJ1-3 | NA | TRBV2
CASSLDRGLYEQYF | TRBJ2-7 | NA | TRBV11-2
CASSWGDRSTGELFF | TRBJ2-2 | NA | TRBV5-8
CAISESLPSGGTEAFF | TRBJ1-1 | NA | TRBV10-3
CAWSPTHGGVQPQHF | TRBJ1-5 | NA | TRBV30
CASSPTGSYGYTF | TRBJ1-2 | few | TRBV2
CASSILGMRTGELFF | TRBJ2-2 | NA | TRBV7-3
CASFRDRDVNEQFF | TRBJ2-1 | once | TRBV2
CASSEGQLNYGYTF | TRBJ1-2 | NA | TRBV2
CASKQGGGYEQYF | TRBJ2-7 | NA | TRBV19
CATGRDRGTDTQYF | TRBJ2-3 | NA | TRBV6-5